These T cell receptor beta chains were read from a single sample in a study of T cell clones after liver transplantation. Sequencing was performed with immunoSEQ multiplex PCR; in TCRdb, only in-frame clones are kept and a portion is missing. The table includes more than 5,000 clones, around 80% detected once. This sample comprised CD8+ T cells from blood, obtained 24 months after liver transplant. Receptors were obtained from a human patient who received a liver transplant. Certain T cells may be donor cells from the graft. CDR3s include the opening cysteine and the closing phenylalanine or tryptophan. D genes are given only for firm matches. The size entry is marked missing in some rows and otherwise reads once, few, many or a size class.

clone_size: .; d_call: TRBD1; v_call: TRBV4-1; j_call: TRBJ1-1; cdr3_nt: TGCGCCAGCAGCCAAGAAGGGACAGGCTACACTGAAGCTTTCTTT; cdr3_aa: CASSQEGTGYTEAFF
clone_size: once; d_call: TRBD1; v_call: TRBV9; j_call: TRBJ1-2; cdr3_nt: TGTGCCAGCAGCGAAACAGGGGGCGGGCCGGATGGCTACACCTTC; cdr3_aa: CASSETGGGPDGYTF
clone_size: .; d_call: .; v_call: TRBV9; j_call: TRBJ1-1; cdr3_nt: TGTGCCAGCAGCTTCCACAGGGACCCCGACACTGAAGCTTTCTTT; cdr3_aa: CASSFHRDPDTEAFF
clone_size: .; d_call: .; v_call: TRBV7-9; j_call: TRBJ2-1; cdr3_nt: TGTGCCAGCAGTGTCAATGAGCAGTTCTTC; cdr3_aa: CASSVNEQFF
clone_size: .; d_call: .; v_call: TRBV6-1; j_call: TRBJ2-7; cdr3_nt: TGTGCCAGCAACTTAGTGGCAGGGCGATCCTACGAGCAGTACTTC; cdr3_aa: CASNLVAGRSYEQYF
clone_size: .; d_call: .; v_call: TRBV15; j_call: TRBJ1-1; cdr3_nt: TGTGCCACCAGCATCTTTACCGGCGGAACTTTCTTT; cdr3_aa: CATSIFTGGTFF
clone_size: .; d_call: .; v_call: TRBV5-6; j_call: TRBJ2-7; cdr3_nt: TGTGCCAGCAGCTTGGGGGCGGGGGCCCATGACGAGCAGTACTTC; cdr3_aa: CASSLGAGAHDEQYF
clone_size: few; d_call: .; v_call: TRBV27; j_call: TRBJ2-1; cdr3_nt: TGTGCCAGCAGAACAGGATACAATGAGCAGTTCTTC; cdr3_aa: CASRTGYNEQFF
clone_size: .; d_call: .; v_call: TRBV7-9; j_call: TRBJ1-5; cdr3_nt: TGTGCCAGCAGCTTGGGGGACCTCTCCCAGCATTTT; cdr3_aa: CASSLGDLSQHF
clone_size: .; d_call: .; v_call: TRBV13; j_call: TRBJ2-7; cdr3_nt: TGTGCCAGCAGGGAGTCCACCTACGAGCAGTACTTC; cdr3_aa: CASRESTYEQYF
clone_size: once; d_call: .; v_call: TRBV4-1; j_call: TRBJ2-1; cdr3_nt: TGCGCCAGCAGTTGGATGGACTACAATGAGCAGTTCTTC; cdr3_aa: CASSWMDYNEQFF
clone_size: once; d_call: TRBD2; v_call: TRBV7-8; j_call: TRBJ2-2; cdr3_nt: TGTGCCAGCAGCTTCAGAACTAGCGGGGGGGCCGGGGAGCTGTTTTTT; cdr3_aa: CASSFRTSGGAGELFF
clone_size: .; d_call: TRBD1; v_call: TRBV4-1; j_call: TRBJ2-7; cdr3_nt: TGCGCCAGCAGCCAAGGAACAGACAGGGTCACCTACGAGCAGTACTTC; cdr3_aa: CASSQGTDRVTYEQYF
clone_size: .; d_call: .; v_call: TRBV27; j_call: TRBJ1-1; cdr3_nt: TGTGCCAGCACCTTCGGGACTGAAGCTTTCTTT; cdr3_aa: CASTFGTEAFF
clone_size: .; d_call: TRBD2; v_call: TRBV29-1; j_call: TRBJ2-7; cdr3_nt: TGCAGCGTCTCCGGGACTAGCGGAATATACGAGCAGTACTTC; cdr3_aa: CSVSGTSGIYEQYF
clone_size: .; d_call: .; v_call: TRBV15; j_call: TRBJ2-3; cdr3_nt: TGTGCCACCAGCAGGGAAGGGGCAGGTTTTAAAGATACGCAGTATTTT; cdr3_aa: CATSREGAGFKDTQYF
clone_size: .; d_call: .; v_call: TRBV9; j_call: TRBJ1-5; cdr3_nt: TGTGCCAGCAGCGCCCAGGAGCGAAATCAGCCCCAGCATTTT; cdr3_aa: CASSAQERNQPQHF
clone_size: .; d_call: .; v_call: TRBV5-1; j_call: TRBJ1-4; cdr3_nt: TGCGCCAGCAGCTCGGGTGGCGTTTGGACGGATGAAAAACTGTTTTTT; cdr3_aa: CASSSGGVWTDEKLFF
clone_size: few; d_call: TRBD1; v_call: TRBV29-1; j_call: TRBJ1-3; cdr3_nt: TGCAGCGTTGATGCCGGACAGGGTGGCGGAAACACCATATATTTT; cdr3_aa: CSVDAGQGGGNTIYF
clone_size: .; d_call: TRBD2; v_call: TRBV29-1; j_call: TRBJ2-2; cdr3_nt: TGCAGCGTTGTCGGGAGGCTGAACACCGGGGAGCTGTTTTTT; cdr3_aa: CSVVGRLNTGELFF
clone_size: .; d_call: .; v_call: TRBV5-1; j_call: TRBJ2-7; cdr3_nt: TGCGCCAGCAGCTCGCCAGGGGATTACTACGAGCAGTACTTC; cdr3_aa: CASSSPGDYYEQYF
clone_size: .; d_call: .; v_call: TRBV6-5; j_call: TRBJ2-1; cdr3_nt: TGTGCCAGCAGTTCGGACTACAATGAGCAGTTCTTC; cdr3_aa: CASSSDYNEQFF
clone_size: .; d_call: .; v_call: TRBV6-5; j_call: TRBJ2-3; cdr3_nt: TGTGCCAGCAGTTACTCGGATGGACTTAGCACAGATACGCAGTATTTT; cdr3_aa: CASSYSDGLSTDTQYF
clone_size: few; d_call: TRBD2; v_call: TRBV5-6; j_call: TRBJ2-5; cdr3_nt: TGTGCCAGCAGCCCGGGGACGGAGCGGGGGGCCCAGTACTTC; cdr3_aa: CASSPGTERGAQYF
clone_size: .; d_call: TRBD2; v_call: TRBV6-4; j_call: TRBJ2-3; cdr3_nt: TGTGCCAGCAAGAGGACTAGCGGGGGAGGAGATACGCAGTATTTT; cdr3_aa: CASKRTSGGGDTQYF
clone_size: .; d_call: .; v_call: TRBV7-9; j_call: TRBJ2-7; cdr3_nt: TGCGCCAGCAGCCACGACCCGGGGAGCGAGCAGTACTTC; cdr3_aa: CASSHDPGSEQYF
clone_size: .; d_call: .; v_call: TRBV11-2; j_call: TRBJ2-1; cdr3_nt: TGTGCCAGCAGCTTAGTTCAGGGGAGCTCCTACAATGAGCAGTTCTTC; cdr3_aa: CASSLVQGSSYNEQFF
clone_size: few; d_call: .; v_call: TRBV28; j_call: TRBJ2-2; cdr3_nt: TGTGCCAGCAGTGACCCCCCGGGGGAGGAGCTGTTTTTT; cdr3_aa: CASSDPPGEELFF
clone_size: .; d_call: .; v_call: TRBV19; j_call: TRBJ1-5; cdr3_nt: TGTGCCAGTAGGGCACTGACGGGTAGCAATCAGCCCCAGCATTTT; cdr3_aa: CASRALTGSNQPQHF
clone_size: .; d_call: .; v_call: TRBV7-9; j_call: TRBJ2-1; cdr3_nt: TGTGCCAGCAGACCAGGGAGCTCCTACAATGAGCAGTTCTTC; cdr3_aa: CASRPGSSYNEQFF
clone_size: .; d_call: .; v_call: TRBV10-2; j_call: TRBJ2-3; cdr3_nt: TGCGCCAGCAGTGCAGGGGGGCCAGATACGCAGTATTTT; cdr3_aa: CASSAGGPDTQYF
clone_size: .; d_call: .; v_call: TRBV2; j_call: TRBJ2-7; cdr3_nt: TGTGCCAGCAGTGAAGAGGTCATAGGGAACTACGAGCAGTACTTC; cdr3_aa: CASSEEVIGNYEQYF
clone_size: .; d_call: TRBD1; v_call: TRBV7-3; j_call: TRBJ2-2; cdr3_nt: TGTGCCAGCAGCTTAGCAGGGGGTGACACCGGGGAGCTGTTTTTT; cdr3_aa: CASSLAGGDTGELFF
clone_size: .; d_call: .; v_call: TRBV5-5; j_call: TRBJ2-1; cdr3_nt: TGTGCCAGCAGCTTGGGACAATACAATGAGCAGTTCTTC; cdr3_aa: CASSLGQYNEQFF
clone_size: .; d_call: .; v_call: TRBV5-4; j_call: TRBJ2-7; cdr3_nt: TGTGCCAGCAGCCGAACCGGAGAGCAGTACTTC; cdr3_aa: CASSRTGEQYF
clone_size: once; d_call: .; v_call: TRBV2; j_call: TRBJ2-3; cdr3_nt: TGTGCCAGCAACCTGAGCGGAGGGGGCGGCACAGATACGCAGTATTTT; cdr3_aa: CASNLSGGGGTDTQYF
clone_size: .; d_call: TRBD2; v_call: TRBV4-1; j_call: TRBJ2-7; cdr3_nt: TGCGCCAGCAGCTCAGGAGAAGCGGGGGCAACCTACGAGCAGTACTTC; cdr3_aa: CASSSGEAGATYEQYF
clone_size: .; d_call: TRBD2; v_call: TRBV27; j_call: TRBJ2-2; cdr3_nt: TGTGCCAGCAGTTTTGTCGGGTCGGGACTAGCGGGAACCGGGGAGCTGTTTTTT; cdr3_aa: CASSFVGSGLAGTGELFF
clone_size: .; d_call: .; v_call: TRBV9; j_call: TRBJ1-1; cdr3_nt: TGTGCCAGCAGCGTATGGGTCGAGAACACTGAAGCTTTCTTT; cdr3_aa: CASSVWVENTEAFF
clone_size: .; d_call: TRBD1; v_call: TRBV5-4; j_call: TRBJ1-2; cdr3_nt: TGTGCCAGCAGCCTCCTCCCGCGGACAGGTACTAACTATGGCTACACCTTC; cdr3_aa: CASSLLPRTGTNYGYTF
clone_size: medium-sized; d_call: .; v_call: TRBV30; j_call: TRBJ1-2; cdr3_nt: TGTGCCTGGAGTGTAAAGGGAAACTCCTCAGCCCAGAACTATGGCTACACCTTC; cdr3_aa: CAWSVKGNSSAQNYGYTF
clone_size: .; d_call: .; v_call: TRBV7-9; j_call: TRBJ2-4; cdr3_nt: TGTGCCAGCGAGGGGCCCAAAAACATTCAGTACTTC; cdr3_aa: CASEGPKNIQYF
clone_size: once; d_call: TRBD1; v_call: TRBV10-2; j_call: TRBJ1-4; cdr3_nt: TGCGCCAGCAGTGACCCGACAGGGGGCTTCGCAGAACTGTTTTTT; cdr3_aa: CASSDPTGGFAELFF
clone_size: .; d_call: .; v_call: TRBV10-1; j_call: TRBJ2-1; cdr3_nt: TGCGCCAGCAGTGAGAAGGACCCCTTGAAGGAGCAGTTCTTC; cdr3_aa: CASSEKDPLKEQFF
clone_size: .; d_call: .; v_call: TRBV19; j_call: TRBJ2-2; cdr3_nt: TGTGCCTCGCAGTCGGGTACCGGGGAGCTGTTTTTT; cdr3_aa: CASQSGTGELFF
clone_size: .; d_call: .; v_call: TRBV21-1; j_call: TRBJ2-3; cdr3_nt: TGTGCCAGCAGCATACCCGGAACAGATACCTCTTTCCGCACAGATACGCAGTATTTT; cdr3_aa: CASSIPGTDTSFRTDTQYF
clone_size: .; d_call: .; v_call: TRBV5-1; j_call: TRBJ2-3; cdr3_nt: TGCGCCAGCAGCTTGTTAGATGATACGCAGTATTTT; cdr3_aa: CASSLLDDTQYF
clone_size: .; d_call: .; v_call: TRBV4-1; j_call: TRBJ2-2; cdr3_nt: TGCGCCAGCAGCCAAGACTACGGGGAGCTGTTTTTT; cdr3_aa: CASSQDYGELFF
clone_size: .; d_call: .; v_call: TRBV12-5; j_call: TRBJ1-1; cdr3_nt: TGTGCTAGTGGTTTGGTAGTGGGGGCGACGACTGAGGCTTTCTTT; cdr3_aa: CASGLVVGATTEAFF
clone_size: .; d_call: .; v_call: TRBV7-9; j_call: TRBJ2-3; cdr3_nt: TGTGCCAGCAGCCCCGGACAGATTAGCACAGATACGCAGTATTTT; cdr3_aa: CASSPGQISTDTQYF
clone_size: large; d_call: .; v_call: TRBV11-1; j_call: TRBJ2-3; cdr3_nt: TGTGCCAGCAGCTTAGGGCGGGTCACAGATACGCAGTATTTT; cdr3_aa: CASSLGRVTDTQYF
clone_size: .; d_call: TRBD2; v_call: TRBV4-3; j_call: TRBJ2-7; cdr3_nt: TGCGCCAGCAGCCCCGGACTAGCTGTACCTGGCTCCTACGAGCAGTACTTC; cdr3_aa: CASSPGLAVPGSYEQYF
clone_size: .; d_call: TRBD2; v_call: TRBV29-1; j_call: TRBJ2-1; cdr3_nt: TGCAGCGTTGAAGCTAGCGGGAGCCCCTACAATGAGCAGTTCTTC; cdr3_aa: CSVEASGSPYNEQFF
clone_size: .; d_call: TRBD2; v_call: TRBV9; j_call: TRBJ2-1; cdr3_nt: TGTGCCAGCAGCGTAGACGGGGGGTCCTACAATGAGCAGTTCTTC; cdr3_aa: CASSVDGGSYNEQFF
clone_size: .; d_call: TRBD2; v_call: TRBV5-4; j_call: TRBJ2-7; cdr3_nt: TGTGCCAGCAGCTCGGGACTAGAGGTCTACGAGCAGTACTTC; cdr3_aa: CASSSGLEVYEQYF
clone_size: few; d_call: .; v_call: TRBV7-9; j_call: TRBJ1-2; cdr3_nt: TGTGCCAGCAGCCCCCGGGACACCTATGGCTACACCTTC; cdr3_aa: CASSPRDTYGYTF
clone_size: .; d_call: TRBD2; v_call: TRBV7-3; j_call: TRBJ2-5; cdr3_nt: TGTGCCAGCAGCCCGGGGGGGGGTGTACAAGAGACCCAGTACTTC; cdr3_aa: CASSPGGGVQETQYF
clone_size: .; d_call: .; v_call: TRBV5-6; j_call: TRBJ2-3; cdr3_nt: TGTGCCAGCAGCTCGGACAGCCTAACAGATACGCAGTATTTT; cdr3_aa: CASSSDSLTDTQYF
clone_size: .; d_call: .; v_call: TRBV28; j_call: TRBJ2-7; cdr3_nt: TGTGCCAGCAGTGCCGGGGAGTACGAGCAGTACTTC; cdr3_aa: CASSAGEYEQYF